The 3 T cell receptor beta chains in this list originate from one sample, sequenced in a study of blood T cells in healthy people across ages. Together with a sample-barcoded 5' primer, a J-beta primer mix was included in a second PCR lasting about 6 to 11 cycles. TCRdb redid the calling of the 5' RACE reads with MiXCR, one entry per CDR3 protein. The data hold roughly 900,000 distinct CDR3 sequences, with roughly 43% observed a single time. The sequenced sample was blood. The receptors were sampled from a man younger than 40 in good health.

This clonotype was recorded only once. The CDR3 DNA follows: TGTGCCAGCAGTCCGGACAGATACAATCAGCCCCAGCATTTT. This codes for CASSPDRYNQPQHF. V is TRBV28 and J is TRBJ1-5; a possible D gene is TRBD1 (6 bases). Trimming left V 5 bases short and J 3 bases short, with 11 bases between. The CDR3 consists of 14 residues. CDR1 and CDR2 from the germline V gene are MDHEN and SYDVKM.

V is TRBV3-1 and J is TRBJ2-3; perhaps TRBD2 as D (6 bases). The CDR3 runs 12 residues. Germline V CDR1 and CDR2: LGHDT, YNNKEL (reference sequence). The V and J ends lost 3 bases and 9 bases respectively, with 10 bases between them. The CDR3 reads CASSQGLLTQYF. CDR3 coding DNA: TGTGCCAGCAGCCAGGGACTTTTAACGCAGTATTTT.

This clonotype has a handful of counts. The chain links TRBV10-3 to TRBJ2-7; D gene ambiguous. The ends were cut back, 3 bases at V and 0 bases at J, with 9 bases in the middle. Germline lookup yields CDR1 ENHRY and CDR2 SYGVKD. The CDR3 runs to 14 residues. The CDR3 nucleotides are TGTGCCATCAGTGAAAGTTTATTCTCCTACGAGCAGTACTTC. Residues: CAISESLFSYEQYF.